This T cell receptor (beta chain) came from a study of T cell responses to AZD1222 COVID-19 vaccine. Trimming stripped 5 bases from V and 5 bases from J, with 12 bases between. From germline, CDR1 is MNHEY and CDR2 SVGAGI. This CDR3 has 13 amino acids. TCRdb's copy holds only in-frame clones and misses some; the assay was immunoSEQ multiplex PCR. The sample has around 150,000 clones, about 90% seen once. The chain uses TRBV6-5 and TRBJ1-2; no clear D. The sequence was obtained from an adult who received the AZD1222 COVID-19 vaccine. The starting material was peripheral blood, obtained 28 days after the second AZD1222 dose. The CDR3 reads CASSRGFVYGYTF. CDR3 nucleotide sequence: TGTGCCAGCAGTCGAGGGTTTGTGTATGGCTACACCTTC.